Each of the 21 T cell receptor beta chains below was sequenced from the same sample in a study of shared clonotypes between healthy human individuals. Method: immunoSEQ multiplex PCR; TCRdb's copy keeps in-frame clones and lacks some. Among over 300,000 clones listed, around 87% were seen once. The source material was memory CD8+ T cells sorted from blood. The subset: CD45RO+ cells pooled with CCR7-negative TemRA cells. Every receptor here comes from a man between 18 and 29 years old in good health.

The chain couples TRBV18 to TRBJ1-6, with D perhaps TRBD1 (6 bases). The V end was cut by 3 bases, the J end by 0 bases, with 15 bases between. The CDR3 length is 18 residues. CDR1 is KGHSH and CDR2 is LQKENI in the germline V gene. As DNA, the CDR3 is TGTGCCAGCTCACCTGAGATTGGGACAAGCTCCTATAATTCACCCCTCCACTTT. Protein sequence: CASSPEIGTSSYNSPLHF.

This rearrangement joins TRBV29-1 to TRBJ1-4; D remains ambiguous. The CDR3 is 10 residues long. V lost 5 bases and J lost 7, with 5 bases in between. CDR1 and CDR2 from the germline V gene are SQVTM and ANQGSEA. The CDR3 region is CSVWSEKLFF. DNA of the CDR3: TGCAGCGTTTGGAGTGAAAAACTGTTTTTT.

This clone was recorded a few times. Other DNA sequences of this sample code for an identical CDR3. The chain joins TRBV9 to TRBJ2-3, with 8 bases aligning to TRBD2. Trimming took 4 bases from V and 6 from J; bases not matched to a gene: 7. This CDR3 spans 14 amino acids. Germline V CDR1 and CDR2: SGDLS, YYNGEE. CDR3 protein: CASSLSGKLDTQYF. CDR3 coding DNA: TGTGCCAGCAGCCTTAGCGGGAAGCTTGATACGCAGTATTTT.

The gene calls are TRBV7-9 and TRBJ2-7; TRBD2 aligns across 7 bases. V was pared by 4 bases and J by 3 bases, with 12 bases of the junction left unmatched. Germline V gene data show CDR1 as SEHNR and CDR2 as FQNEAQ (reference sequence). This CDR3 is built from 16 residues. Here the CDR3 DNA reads TGTGCCAGCAGCTACCCCCCGGGGGGTTCGGACTACGAGCAGTACTTC. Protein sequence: CASSYPPGGSDYEQYF.

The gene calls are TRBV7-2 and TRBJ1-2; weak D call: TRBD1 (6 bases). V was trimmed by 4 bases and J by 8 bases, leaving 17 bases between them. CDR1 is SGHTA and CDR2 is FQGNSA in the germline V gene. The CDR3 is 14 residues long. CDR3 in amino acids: CASSSEGGLRGYTF. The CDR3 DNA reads TGTGCCAGCAGCTCAGAGGGGGGTCTTCGAGGCTACACCTTC.

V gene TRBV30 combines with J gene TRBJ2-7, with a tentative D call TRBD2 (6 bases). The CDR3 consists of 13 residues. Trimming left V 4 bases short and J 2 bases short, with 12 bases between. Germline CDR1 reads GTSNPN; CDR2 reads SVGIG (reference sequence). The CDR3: CAWNLASAYEQYF. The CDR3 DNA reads TGTGCCTGGAATCTAGCTAGCGCCTACGAGCAGTACTTC. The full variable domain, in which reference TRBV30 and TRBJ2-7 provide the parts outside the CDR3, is SQTIHQWPATLVQPVGSPLSLECTVEGTSNPNLYWYRQAAGRGLQLLFYSVGIGQISSEVPQNLSASRPQDRQFILSSKKLLLSDSGFYLCAWNLASAYEQYFGPGTRLTVT.

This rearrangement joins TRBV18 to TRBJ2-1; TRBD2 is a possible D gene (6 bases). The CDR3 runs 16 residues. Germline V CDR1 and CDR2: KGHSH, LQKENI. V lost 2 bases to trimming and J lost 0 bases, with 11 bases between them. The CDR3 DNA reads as TGTGCCAGCTCACCAAGGGGCGGGGCCTCCTACAATGAGCAGTTCTTC. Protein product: CASSPRGGASYNEQFF.

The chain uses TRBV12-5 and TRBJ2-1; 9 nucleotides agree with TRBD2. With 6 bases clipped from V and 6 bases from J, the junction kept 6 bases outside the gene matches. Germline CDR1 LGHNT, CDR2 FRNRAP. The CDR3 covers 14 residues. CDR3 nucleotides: TGTGCTAGTGGCACTAGCGGGTTAGGCAATGAGCAGTTCTTC. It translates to CASGTSGLGNEQFF. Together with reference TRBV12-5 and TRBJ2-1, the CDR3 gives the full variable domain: DARVTQTPRHKVTEMGQEVTMRCQPILGHNTVFWYRQTMMQGLELLAYFRNRAPLDDSGMPKDRFSAEMPDATLATLKIQPSEPRDSAVYFCASGTSGLGNEQFFGPGTRLTVL.

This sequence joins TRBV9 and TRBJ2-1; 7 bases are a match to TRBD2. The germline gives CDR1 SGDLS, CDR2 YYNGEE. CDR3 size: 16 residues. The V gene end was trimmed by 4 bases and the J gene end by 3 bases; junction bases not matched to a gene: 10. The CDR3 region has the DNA TGTGCCAGCAGCCCTTATCCGGGAGGTGACTACAATGAGCAGTTCTTC. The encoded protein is CASSPYPGGDYNEQFF.

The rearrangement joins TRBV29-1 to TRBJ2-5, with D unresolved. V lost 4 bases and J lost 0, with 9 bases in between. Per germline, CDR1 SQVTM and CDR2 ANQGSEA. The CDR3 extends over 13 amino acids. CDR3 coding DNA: TGCAGCGTTGGTGAGAGATACCAAGAGACCCAGTACTTC. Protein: CSVGERYQETQYF.

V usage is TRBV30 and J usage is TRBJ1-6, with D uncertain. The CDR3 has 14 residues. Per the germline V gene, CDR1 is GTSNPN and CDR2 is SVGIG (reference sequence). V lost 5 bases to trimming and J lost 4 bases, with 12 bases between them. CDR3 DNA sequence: TGTGCCTGGGGGCGCCTCGTTTATAATTCACCCCTCCACTTT. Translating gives CAWGRLVYNSPLHF.

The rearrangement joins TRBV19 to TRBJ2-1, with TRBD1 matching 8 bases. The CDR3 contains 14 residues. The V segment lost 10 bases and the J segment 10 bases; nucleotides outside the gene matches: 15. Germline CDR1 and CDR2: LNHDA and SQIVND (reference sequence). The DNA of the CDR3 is TGTGCCACTACCCGAACAGGGGGTGGTGTCGAGCAGTTCTTC. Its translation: CATTRTGGGVEQFF.

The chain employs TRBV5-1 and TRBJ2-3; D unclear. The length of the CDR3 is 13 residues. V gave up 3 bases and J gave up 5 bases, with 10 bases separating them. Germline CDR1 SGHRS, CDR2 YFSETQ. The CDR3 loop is CASSSLRKDTQYF. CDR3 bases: TGCGCCAGCAGCTCCTTGAGAAAAGATACGCAGTATTTT.

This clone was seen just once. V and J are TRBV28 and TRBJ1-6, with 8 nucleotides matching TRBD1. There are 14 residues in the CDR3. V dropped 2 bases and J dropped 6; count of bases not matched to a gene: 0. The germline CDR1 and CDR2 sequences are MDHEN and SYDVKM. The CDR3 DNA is TGTGCCAGCAGTTTAGACAGGGGTAATTCACCCCTCCACTTT. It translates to CASSLDRGNSPLHF.

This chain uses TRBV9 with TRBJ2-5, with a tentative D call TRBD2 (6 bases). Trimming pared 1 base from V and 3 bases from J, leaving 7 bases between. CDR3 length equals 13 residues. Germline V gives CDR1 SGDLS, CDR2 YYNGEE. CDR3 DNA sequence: TGTGCCAGCAGCGTATGGGGGGAAGAGACCCAGTACTTC. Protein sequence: CASSVWGEETQYF.

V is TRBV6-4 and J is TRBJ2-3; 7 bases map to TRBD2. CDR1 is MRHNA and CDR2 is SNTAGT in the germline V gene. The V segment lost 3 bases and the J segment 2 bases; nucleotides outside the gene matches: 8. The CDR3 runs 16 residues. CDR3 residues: CASSEVPGGSTDTQYF. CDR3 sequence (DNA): TGTGCCAGCAGTGAGGTTCCCGGGGGGTCCACAGATACGCAGTATTTT.

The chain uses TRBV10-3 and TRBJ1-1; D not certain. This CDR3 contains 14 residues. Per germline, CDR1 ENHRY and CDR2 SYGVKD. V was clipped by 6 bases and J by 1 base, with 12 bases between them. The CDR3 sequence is CAISERWENTEAFF. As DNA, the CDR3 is TGTGCCATCAGCGAGAGGTGGGAGAACACTGAAGCTTTCTTT.

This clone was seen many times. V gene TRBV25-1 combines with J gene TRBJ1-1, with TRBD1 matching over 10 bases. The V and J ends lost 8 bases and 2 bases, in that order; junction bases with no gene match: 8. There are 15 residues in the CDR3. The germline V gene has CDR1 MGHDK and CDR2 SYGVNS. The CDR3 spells CASGGTGAINTEAFF. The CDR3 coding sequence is TGTGCCAGCGGGGGGACAGGGGCGATAAACACTGAAGCTTTCTTT.

For the CDR3, the DNA is TGTGCCAGCGGCTGGACAGCCTCTGGAAACACCATATATTTT. Translation gives CASGWTASGNTIYF. V usage is TRBV2 and J usage is TRBJ1-3, with D possibly TRBD1 on 6 matching bases. V was cut by 8 bases and J by 0 bases, with 11 bases left in between. Germline V CDR1 and CDR2: SNHLY, FYNNEI. This CDR3 is 14 amino acids long.

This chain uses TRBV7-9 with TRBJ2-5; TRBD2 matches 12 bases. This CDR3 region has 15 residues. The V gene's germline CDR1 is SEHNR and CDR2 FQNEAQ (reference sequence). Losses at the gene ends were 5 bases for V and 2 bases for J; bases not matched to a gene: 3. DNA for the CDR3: TGTGCCAGCAGCAGGACTAGCGGGGTGCAAGAGACCCAGTACTTC. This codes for CASSRTSGVQETQYF.

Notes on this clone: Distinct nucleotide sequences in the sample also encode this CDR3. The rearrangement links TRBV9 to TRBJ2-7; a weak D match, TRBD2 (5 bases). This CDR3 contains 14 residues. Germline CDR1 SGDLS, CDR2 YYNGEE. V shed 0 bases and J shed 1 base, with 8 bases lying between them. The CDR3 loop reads CASSVGGSSYEQYF. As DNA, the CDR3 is TGTGCCAGCAGCGTAGGAGGGTCATCCTACGAGCAGTACTTC.